A single sample is the source of the 8 T cell receptor beta chains below, sequenced in a study of blood T cell repertoires in COVID-19. TCRdb keeps only in-frame clones here, not all; method: immunoSEQ multiplex PCR. The table records roughly 190,000 clones, 80% to 90% of them present only once. Specimen: peripheral blood. These receptors were collected from a man between 50 and 59 years old with active or convalescent COVID-19.

The chain employs TRBV2 and TRBJ1-4, with TRBD1 as a possible D gene (5 bases). The CDR3 length is 14 residues. V gave up 8 bases and J gave up 6 bases, with 16 bases separating them. Germline CDR1 SNHLY, CDR2 FYNNEI. The CDR3 nucleotides read TGTGCCAGCGGCCGGGACTTAGGGGATGAAAAACTGTTTTTT. This encodes CASGRDLGDEKLFF. The full variable domain, completed using reference TRBV2 and TRBJ1-4, is EPEVTQTPSHQVTQMGQEVILRCVPISNHLYFYWYRQILGQKVEFLVSFYNNEISEKSEIFDDQFSVERPDGSNFTLKIRSTKLEDSAMYFCASGRDLGDEKLFFGSGTQLSVL.

This chain links TRBV16 with TRBJ1-3; the D gene is possibly TRBD1 (6 bases). From germline, CDR1 is KGHSY and CDR2 FQNENV. The CDR3 length is 19 residues. Trimming pared 3 bases from V and 0 bases from J, leaving 21 bases between. Written as DNA, the CDR3 is TGTGCCAGCAGCCACCCGCAGGGGAAAGCCTTAACCTCTGGAAACACCATATATTTT. It specifies CASSHPQGKALTSGNTIYF.

The chain employs TRBV24-1 and TRBJ1-1, with D unresolved. There are 13 residues in the CDR3. The V end lost 2 bases, the J end lost 1 base, and 4 bases lay between the germline ends. Germline assignment: CDR1 KGHDR and CDR2 SFDVKD. The CDR3 region is CATSDYTNTEAFF. CDR3 nucleotides: TGTGCCACCAGTGATTACACGAACACTGAAGCTTTCTTT.

The rearrangement uses TRBV19 and TRBJ2-7; unclear D gene. CDR3 length: 17 residues. V lost 0 bases to trimming and J lost 5 bases, with 20 bases between them. In germline, CDR1 is LNHDA, CDR2 SQIVND (reference sequence). CDR3 loop: CASSIDHLNFGVNEQYF. The CDR3 region has the DNA TGTGCCAGTAGTATAGATCACCTTAACTTTGGAGTGAACGAGCAGTACTTC.

V and J are TRBV10-2 and TRBJ1-4, with unresolved D. Trimming left V 1 base short and J 7 bases short, with 13 bases between. This CDR3 has 15 amino acids. The germline V gene encodes CDR1 WSHSY and CDR2 SAAADI. CDR3 amino acids: CASSEYRDPFEKLFF. In DNA, the CDR3 is TGCGCCAGCAGTGAGTACCGGGATCCGTTTGAAAAACTGTTTTTT.

This chain uses TRBV3-1 (or the pseudogene TRBV3-2) with TRBJ1-2; the D gene is possibly TRBD1 (6 bases). The V gene's germline CDR1 is LGHDT and CDR2 YNNKEL (reference sequence). Trimming removed 5 bases at V and 2 bases at J, with 21 bases between. The CDR3 sequence is 17 residues long. CDR3 sequence reads: CASSSSMHREGNYGYTF. The CDR3 DNA is TGTGCCAGCAGCTCAAGCATGCACAGGGAAGGAAACTATGGCTACACCTTC.

This clone was seen once. CDR3 bases: TGTGCCAGCAGCCAAGATAGGACAGGGCAGTGGAATTCACCCCTCCACTTT. This gives the protein CASSQDRTGQWNSPLHF. The chain links TRBV3-1 (or the pseudogene TRBV3-2) to TRBJ1-6, with TRBD1 matching over 8 bases. The CDR3 is 17 amino acids. Germline-derived CDR1 and CDR2 are LGHDT and YNNKEL (reference sequence). V lost 0 bases, J lost 7 bases, and 8 bases stayed unmatched.

The chain employs TRBV7-6 and TRBJ2-2, with D possibly TRBD1 on 6 matching bases. Between the trimmed V and J ends, which lost 0 bases and 6 bases, there was a span of 11 bases. The germline CDR1 and CDR2 sequences are SGHVS and FNYEAQ. The CDR3 length is 15 residues. The CDR3 nucleotides are TGTGCCAGCAGCTTAGCTACAGGGATATCCGGGGAGCTGTTTTTT. Protein product: CASSLATGISGELFF.